The 24 T cell receptor beta chains given below trace back to one sample, sequenced in a study of T cells in localized non-small cell lung cancer. Profiling relied on immunoSEQ multiplex PCR, and the TCRdb table lists in-frame clones only, not all of them. Of about 15,000 clones listed, around 85% were seen once; the top ten hold approximately 3.9%. The sample was peripheral blood, taken before any cancer treatment. Receptors were obtained from a woman aged 40-75 years with stage I lung adenocarcinoma.

V gene TRBV19 combines with J gene TRBJ1-4, with TRBD1 matching 9 bases. With 6 bases clipped from V and 7 bases from J, the junction kept 6 bases outside the gene matches. Germline assignment: CDR1 LNHDA and CDR2 SQIVND (reference sequence). The CDR3 length is 14 residues. The CDR3 reads CASRNRGPGEKLFF. CDR3 sequence (DNA): TGTGCCAGTAGAAACAGGGGGCCGGGTGAAAAACTGTTTTTT.

The chain employs TRBV6-1 and TRBJ1-3; D gene unclear. The ends were cut back, 2 bases at V and 0 bases at J, with 8 bases in the middle. CDR3 size: 15 residues. Germline assignment: CDR1 MNHNS and CDR2 SASEGT. CDR3 bases: TGTGCCAGCAGTGAAATCTACTACTCTGGAAACACCATATATTTT. This encodes CASSEIYYSGNTIYF.

The chain couples TRBV4-1 to TRBJ2-7; perhaps D is TRBD1 or TRBD2 (5 bases each). Germline V gives CDR1 MGHRA, CDR2 YSYEKL. Trimming pared 2 bases from V and 10 bases from J, leaving 21 bases between. This CDR3 is 15 amino acids long. The CDR3 sequence: CASSQIPGTSKLQYF. In DNA form, the CDR3 reads TGCGCCAGCAGCCAAATACCCGGGACCTCCAAGCTCCAGTACTTC.

The rearrangement uses TRBV6-1 and TRBJ1-1; 8 bases map to TRBD1. J lost 4 bases, V lost 7 bases, and 11 bases had no gene match. This CDR3 has 15 residues. Germline assignment: CDR1 MNHNS and CDR2 SASEGT. CDR3 protein: CASMSGGAGGTEAFF. The CDR3 nucleotides are TGTGCCAGCATGTCAGGGGGCGCAGGGGGCACTGAAGCTTTCTTT.

Regarding this clone: Other DNA sequences in the sample encode the same CDR3. V is TRBV14 and J is TRBJ1-2; D gene uncertain. This CDR3 is 14 amino acids long. Germline CDR1 reads SGHDN; CDR2 reads FVKESK. The ends were cut back, 0 bases at V and 5 bases at J, with 10 bases in the middle. The CDR3 coding sequence is TGTGCCAGCAGCCAAGATGGGCGGATATATGGCTACACCTTC. Protein: CASSQDGRIYGYTF.

V and J are TRBV5-1 and TRBJ2-5, with D unclear. Trimming stripped 6 bases from V and 1 base from J, with 10 bases between. CDR1 and CDR2 from the germline V gene are SGHRS and YFSETQ. The CDR3 contains 13 residues. CDR3: CASKEPFQETQYF. The DNA for the CDR3 is TGCGCCAGCAAAGAACCCTTCCAAGAGACCCAGTACTTC.

V usage is TRBV5-8 and J usage is TRBJ1-2; D is ambiguous. Trimming removed 2 bases at V and 7 bases at J, with 9 bases between. CDR1 and CDR2 from the germline V gene are SGHTS and YDEGEE. The CDR3 runs 12 residues. CDR3 nucleotide sequence: TGTGCCAGCAGCTTACAAGTGGCTGGCTACACCTTC. Translating gives CASSLQVAGYTF.

The table lists this clone with a few counts. The rearrangement links TRBV2 to TRBJ1-5; 7 nucleotides line up with TRBD1. The ends lost 6 bases at V and 7 bases at J; junction bases unmatched: 6. The CDR3 consists of 13 residues. Germline values: CDR1 SNHLY, CDR2 FYNNEI. Here the CDR3 reads CASRETGQQPQHF. The CDR3, as DNA: TGTGCCAGCAGAGAGACAGGGCAACAGCCCCAGCATTTT.

J is TRBJ2-1 and V is TRBV4-1, with TRBD2 as a possible D gene (5 bases). The CDR3 contains 13 residues. Germline values: CDR1 MGHRA, CDR2 YSYEKL. V lost 1 base, J lost 5 bases, and 6 bases lay in between. The CDR3 DNA reads as TGCGCCAGCAGCCAAGGAGGGCACAATGAGCAGTTCTTC. Amino acids: CASSQGGHNEQFF.

This clone has just one count. This chain joins TRBV7-9 and TRBJ2-7, with 7 bases matching TRBD1. The CDR3 sequence is 15 residues long. The germline V gene has CDR1 SEHNR and CDR2 FQNEAQ (reference sequence). Trimming at V came to 4 bases and at J to 1 base, leaving 7 bases not matched to a gene. This chain's CDR3 is CASSSGQTNSYEQYF. CDR3 DNA sequence: TGTGCCAGCAGCTCGGGACAGACAAATTCCTACGAGCAGTACTTC.

V is TRBV14 and J is TRBJ2-2; D is perhaps TRBD1 (5 bases). Germline CDR1 SGHDN, CDR2 FVKESK. CDR3 length: 17 amino acids. Trimming removed 3 bases from V and 0 bases from J, with 14 bases in between. The chain's CDR3 is CASSQNRYIANTGELFF. The CDR3 bases are TGTGCCAGCAGCCAGAACAGGTATATCGCGAACACCGGGGAGCTGTTTTTT.

V and J are TRBV7-2 and TRBJ1-1; tentative D call: TRBD1 (6 bases). Germline CDR1 reads SGHTA; CDR2 reads FQGNSA. V dropped 0 bases and J dropped 10 bases, with 12 bases sitting between them. There are 13 residues in the CDR3. DNA of the CDR3: TGTGCCAGCAGCTTAGCTGGCAGGGGAAGAGCTTTCTTT. It codes for CASSLAGRGRAFF.

CDR3 loop: CASSVVGGSYNEQFF. DNA for the CDR3: TGTGCCAGCAGCGTAGTCGGGGGTTCCTACAATGAGCAGTTCTTC. The chain employs TRBV9 and TRBJ2-1; D is perhaps TRBD2 (6 bases). Deletions cut 0 bases from V and 1 base from J, with 8 bases between. Germline V gene data show CDR1 as SGDLS and CDR2 as YYNGEE. The CDR3 sequence is 15 residues long.

The chain recombines TRBV11-3 with TRBJ2-3; D call uncertain. This CDR3 contains 13 residues. Trimming stripped 4 bases from V and 4 bases from J, with 9 bases between. Germline V lookup: CDR1 SGHNT, CDR2 YENEEA. In DNA, the CDR3 is TGTGCCAGCAGCTCCCCCGGTGCAGATACGCAGTATTTT. This translates into CASSSPGADTQYF.

The genes are TRBV7-9 and TRBJ2-3; no clear D. Trimming took 5 bases from V and 1 from J, leaving 4 bases between them. Germline CDR1 and CDR2: SEHNR and FQNEAQ (reference sequence). The CDR3 is 12 amino acids. CDR3 loop: CASSPRTDTQYF. The CDR3 nucleotides are TGTGCCAGCAGCCCCCGCACAGATACGCAGTATTTT.

This chain links TRBV5-8 with TRBJ2-1; 9 bases line up with TRBD2. The germline gives CDR1 SGHTS, CDR2 YDEGEE. V shed 4 bases, J shed 4 bases, and the junction held 12 bases outside the gene matches. This CDR3 has 17 amino acids. CDR3 protein: CASSLRLPAGGYNEQFF. The CDR3 coding sequence is TGTGCCAGCAGCCTTAGATTACCAGCGGGGGGATACAATGAGCAGTTCTTC.

The chain combines TRBV7-3 with TRBJ2-1, with D possibly being TRBD1 (5 bases). This CDR3 has 14 residues. V was clipped by 3 bases and J by 8 bases, with 14 bases between them. Germline V gene sequence: CDR1 SGHTA, CDR2 FQGTGA. The CDR3 sequence is CASSLQGLGDEQFF. CDR3 DNA sequence: TGTGCCAGCAGCTTGCAGGGTCTTGGGGATGAGCAGTTCTTC.

This rearrangement joins TRBV30 to TRBJ1-2; D is unclear. CDR3 length equals 11 residues. The germline V gene encodes CDR1 GTSNPN and CDR2 SVGIG (reference sequence). With 5 bases removed from V and 4 bases from J, the gap between germline ends came to 8 bases. The CDR3, as DNA: TGTGCCTGGGGAAACTTCTATGGCTACACCTTC. Translating gives CAWGNFYGYTF.

CDR3 DNA sequence: TGTGCCAGCCTCAACTTGGCTAGCGGGGGCACAGATACGCAGTATTTT. As protein: CASLNLASGGTDTQYF. The V gene is TRBV2, the J gene TRBJ2-3, with 9 bases identical to TRBD2. Unmatched junction bases numbered 10, after V lost 8 bases and J lost 1 base. CDR3 length: 16 residues. Germline V gene data show CDR1 as SNHLY and CDR2 as FYNNEI. The variable domain in full, with the rest retrieved from reference TRBV2 and TRBJ2-3, is EPEVTQTPSHQVTQMGQEVILRCVPISNHLYFYWYRQILGQKVEFLVSFYNNEISEKSEIFDDQFSVERPDGSNFTLKIRSTKLEDSAMYFCASLNLASGGTDTQYFGPGTRLTVL.

This chain uses TRBV7-9 with TRBJ2-1, with 10 nucleotides matching TRBD1. V lost 0 bases and J lost 7; bases outside the gene matches: 6. The CDR3 sequence is 16 residues long. CDR1 and CDR2 from the germline V gene are SEHNR and FQNEAQ (reference sequence). CDR3 amino acids: CASSLARDRGWNEQFF. CDR3 DNA sequence: TGTGCCAGCAGCTTAGCCCGGGACAGGGGTTGGAATGAGCAGTTCTTC.

The chain employs TRBV7-6 and TRBJ1-2; D is perhaps TRBD1 (5 bases). Per germline, CDR1 SGHVS and CDR2 FNYEAQ. The V end lost 1 base, the J end lost 3 bases, and 15 bases lay between the germline ends. The CDR3 length is 16 residues. CDR3 sequence: CASSLVGRAGDYGYTF. The CDR3 nucleotides read TGTGCCAGCAGCTTAGTGGGTCGGGCGGGGGACTATGGCTACACCTTC.

The V and J genes are TRBV6-5 and TRBJ1-5, with D unresolved. Trimming shortened V by 8 bases and J by 4 bases, and 18 bases separated the two germline ends. Germline CDR1 and CDR2: MNHEY and SVGAGI. This CDR3 contains 15 residues. In DNA, the CDR3 is TGTGCCAGCGCATCAGTCTTCGGAAAAAATCAGCCCCAGCATTTT. Translated, it gives CASASVFGKNQPQHF.

This clone was found once. The chain has TRBV21-1 and TRBJ2-1; the table's D call, TRBD2, was not checked against the DNA. TRBV21-1 constitutes a pseudogene. The CDR3 is 14 amino acids. The CDR3, as DNA: TGTGCCAGCAGCAACAAGCGGGGGAGCGATGAGCAGTTCTTC. Translation gives CASSNKRGSDEQFF.

The CDR3: CASSSGLDPYEQFF. The CDR3 DNA is TGCGCCAGCAGTTCGGGACTAGACCCCTATGAGCAGTTCTTC. The gene calls are TRBV5-1 and TRBJ2-1, with 8 bases matching TRBD2. Germline trimming cut 5 bases from V and 8 bases from J; bases unmatched to any gene: 9. The CDR3 sequence is 14 residues long. Germline-derived CDR1 and CDR2 are SGHRS and YFSETQ. The variable domain in full, completed from reference TRBV5-1 and TRBJ2-1, reads KAGVTQTPRYLIKTRGQQVTLSCSPISGHRSVSWYQQTPGQGLQFLFEYFSETQRNKGNFPGRFSGRQFSNSRSEMNVSTLELGDSALYLCASSSGLDPYEQFFGPGTRLTVL.